The 17 T cell receptor beta chains in this list originate from one sample, sequenced in a study of control samples from healthy donors and cancer patients. Data came from immunoSEQ multiplex PCR; TCRdb stores just in-frame clones and leaves some out. Here the sample spans about 30,000 clones, about 80% being singletons. What was sequenced was PBMCs. The receptors stem from a man in his sixties with head and neck cancer.

The chain joins TRBV7-9 to TRBJ1-1; a weak D match, TRBD1 (5 bases). The germline V and J ends were trimmed by 5 bases and 2 bases, with 12 bases remaining between them. The V gene's germline CDR1 is SEHNR and CDR2 FQNEAQ (reference sequence). The CDR3 runs 14 residues. CDR3 sequence (DNA): TGTGCCAGCAGCACAACCAGGGACAACACTGAAGCTTTCTTT. Its translation is CASSTTRDNTEAFF.

V gene TRBV27 combines with J gene TRBJ2-5, with TRBD1 identical over 8 bases. The junction had 9 bases not matched to a gene; V was cut back by 0 bases and J by 0 bases. Germline V CDR1 and CDR2: MNHEY, SMNVEV (reference sequence). The CDR3 runs to 18 residues. CDR3 in amino acids: CASSLSASGGPYQETQYF. DNA for the CDR3: TGTGCCAGCAGTTTATCGGCGTCAGGGGGCCCATACCAAGAGACCCAGTACTTC.

This sequence joins TRBV5-1 and TRBJ2-7; 10 nucleotides match TRBD1. Germline values: CDR1 SGHRS, CDR2 YFSETQ. The CDR3 runs 15 residues. Trimming removed 3 bases from V and 5 bases from J; junction bases left unmatched: 8. In DNA form, the CDR3 reads TGCGCCAGCAGCTCTCCGGGACAGGGGAGGAACGAGCAGTACTTC. Amino acids: CASSSPGQGRNEQYF.

DNA of the CDR3: TGTGCCAGCAGTTACTCGATTTCGAGTACAGCTATTGGCTACACCTTC. Its protein is CASSYSISSTAIGYTF. The gene calls are TRBV6-5 and TRBJ1-2; no definite D call. Germline V gene sequence: CDR1 MNHEY, CDR2 SVGAGI. The CDR3 covers 16 residues. The V end lost 0 bases, the J end lost 7 bases, and 18 bases lay between the germline ends.

This chain joins TRBV10-3 and TRBJ2-7; 9 bases fit TRBD2. Germline values: CDR1 ENHRY, CDR2 SYGVKD. With V trimmed by 8 bases and J by 4 bases, 15 bases remained unmatched. This CDR3 has 16 residues. CDR3 protein: CAIQGMGAGGQYEQYF. Written as DNA, the CDR3 is TGTGCCATCCAGGGGATGGGGGCGGGAGGGCAATACGAGCAGTACTTC.

The chain links TRBV7-3 to TRBJ1-4; D is uncertain. Trimming took off 7 bases at V and 11 bases at J, with 2 bases between the two ends. This CDR3 comprises 8 residues. Looked up from germline, CDR1 is SGHTA and CDR2 is FQGTGA. The CDR3 coding sequence is TGTGCCAGCAAGAAACTGTTTTTT. The encoded protein is CASKKLFF.

This chain links TRBV28 with TRBJ1-1; D remains ambiguous. CDR3 length: 14 amino acids. V lost 4 bases to trimming and J lost 1 base, with 10 bases between them. The germline V gene encodes CDR1 MDHEN and CDR2 SYDVKM. The CDR3 is CASSSLVENTEAFF. The CDR3 bases are TGTGCCAGCAGTTCCCTGGTGGAGAACACTGAAGCTTTCTTT.

In this sample, this clone turned up once. This rearrangement joins TRBV7-2 to TRBJ2-3; TRBD2 agrees at 12 bases. Germline V CDR1 and CDR2: SGHTA, FQGNSA. V shed 5 bases, J shed 2 bases, and the junction held 5 bases outside the gene matches. CDR3 length equals 16 residues. The CDR3 DNA follows: TGTGCCAGCAGCCCGACTAGCGGGAGATTCACAGATACGCAGTATTTT. Its protein product is CASSPTSGRFTDTQYF. Combining the CDR3 with reference TRBV7-2 and TRBJ2-3 gives the whole variable domain GAGVSQSPSNKVTEKGKDVELRCDPISGHTALYWYRQSLGQGLEFLIYFQGNSAPDKSGLPSDRFSAERTGGSVSTLTIQRTQQEDSAVYLCASSPTSGRFTDTQYFGPGTRLTVL.

J is TRBJ2-1 and V is TRBV27; unclear D gene. Trimming took off 6 bases at V and 2 bases at J, with 8 bases between the two ends. Germline-derived CDR1 and CDR2 are MNHEY and SMNVEV (reference sequence). CDR3 length equals 13 residues. CDR3 DNA: TGTGCCAGCAGCTTGAACACCTACAATGAGCAGTTCTTC. Protein sequence: CASSLNTYNEQFF.

In regard to this clone: An end of the junction differs from the germline gene, which may be a read error. This CDR3 is also generated by other DNA sequences in the sample. The chain links TRBV12-5 to TRBJ2-3; no clear D. The CDR3 contains 14 residues. Germline-derived CDR1 and CDR2 are LGHNT and FRNRAP. The CDR3 here is CASVSNWGTDTQYF. In nucleotides, the CDR3 is TGTGCTAGTGTTTCGAACTGGGGAACAGATACACAGTATTTT.

J is TRBJ1-6 and V is TRBV12-5; a possible D gene is TRBD1 (6 bases). The CDR3 runs to 15 residues. The germline V gene has CDR1 LGHNT and CDR2 FRNRAP. Trimming removed 3 bases at V and 1 base at J, with 7 bases between. In nucleotides, the CDR3 is TGTGCTAGTGGTTTCACAGGGTCCTATAATTCACCCCTCCACTTT. Translated, it gives CASGFTGSYNSPLHF. Supplemented by reference TRBV12-5 and TRBJ1-6, the full variable domain reads DARVTQTPRHKVTEMGQEVTMRCQPILGHNTVFWYRQTMMQGLELLAYFRNRAPLDDSGMPKDRFSAEMPDATLATLKIQPSEPRDSAVYFCASGFTGSYNSPLHFGNGTRLTVT.

V usage is TRBV18 and J usage is TRBJ1-2, with TRBD1 as a possible D gene (5 bases). Germline loops: CDR1 KGHSH, CDR2 LQKENI. The CDR3 has 16 residues. The V end lost 2 bases, the J end lost 5 bases, and 18 bases lay between the germline ends. The CDR3 coding sequence is TGTGCCAGCTCACCAGGACCCGGCAGGGAAGTTTATGGCTACACCTTC. Its translation: CASSPGPGREVYGYTF.

The V gene is TRBV28, the J gene TRBJ1-2, with 7 positions matching TRBD1. V dropped 6 bases and J dropped 1; count of bases not matched to a gene: 14. This CDR3 comprises 17 residues. Per the germline V gene, CDR1 is MDHEN and CDR2 is SYDVKM. The CDR3 is CASSLRDRANYNYGYTF. DNA for the CDR3: TGTGCCAGCAGCCTCCGGGACAGAGCCAACTATAACTATGGCTACACCTTC.

The CDR3 sequence is CAISDYTEAFF. The CDR3 DNA reads TGTGCCATCAGTGACTACACTGAAGCTTTCTTT. This sequence joins TRBV10-3 and TRBJ1-1; D uncertain. This CDR3 region has 11 residues. V dropped 3 bases and J dropped 3 bases, with 2 bases sitting between them. The germline V gene has CDR1 ENHRY and CDR2 SYGVKD.

This clone appeared a single time. This chain uses TRBV12-3 or TRBV12-4 with TRBJ1-2, with 9 bases fitting TRBD1. CDR3 length: 12 residues. The V gene end was trimmed by 6 bases and the J gene end by 10 bases; junction bases not matched to a gene: 6. CDR3 sequence: CASRGQGLAYTF. For the CDR3, the DNA is TGTGCCAGCAGGGGACAGGGATTAGCCTACACCTTC.

The chain uses TRBV5-1 and TRBJ2-5; D is uncertain. The CDR3 extends over 15 amino acids. Germline lookup yields CDR1 SGHRS and CDR2 YFSETQ. V dropped 5 bases and J dropped 3 bases, with 17 bases sitting between them. The CDR3 loop is CASSQQPRSEETQYF. The DNA for the CDR3 is TGCGCCAGCAGTCAACAACCCCGGTCAGAAGAGACCCAGTACTTC.

DNA of the CDR3: TGTGCCAGCAGCCAAGATCAGGGAGAGTTTGAGTTCTTC. This encodes CASSQDQGEFEFF. This chain uses TRBV3-1 (or the pseudogene TRBV3-2) with TRBJ2-1; TRBD1 or TRBD2 may be the D gene (5 bases each). V dropped 0 bases and J dropped 14 bases, with 14 bases sitting between them. The CDR3 is made up of 13 amino acids. Germline assignment: CDR1 LGHDT and CDR2 YNNKEL (reference sequence).